Shown below are 28 T cell receptor beta chains from a single sample sequenced in a study of cytotoxic CD8 clonotypes in ibrutinib-treated CLL. The repertoire was sequenced with immunoSEQ multiplex PCR; TCRdb's copy has only in-frame clones and lacks some. The sample contains 49,000 or so clones, about half of which appear only once. The sequences come from PBMCs, collected after 12 months of ibrutinib treatment. The receptors were sampled from a human donor with chronic lymphocytic leukemia.

This clone turned up a few times. The chain has TRBV5-1 and TRBJ2-1; D not certain. Germline CDR1 SGHRS, CDR2 YFSETQ. The CDR3 has 12 amino acids. Trimming cost V 0 bases and J 6 bases, with 4 bases left between them. The CDR3: CASSLASNEQFF. The CDR3 coding sequence is TGCGCCAGCAGCTTGGCATCCAATGAGCAGTTCTTC.

This clone showed up just once. The gene calls are TRBV13 and TRBJ2-1; TRBD1 matches 9 bases. The CDR3 contains 13 residues. The germline CDR1 and CDR2 sequences are PRHDT and FYEKMQ (reference sequence). Germline trimming cut 5 bases from V and 6 bases from J; bases unmatched to any gene: 2. The CDR3 loop is CASSVDRGNEQFF. Written as DNA, the CDR3 is TGTGCCAGCAGCGTGGACAGGGGCAATGAGCAGTTCTTC.

The chain combines TRBV29-1 with TRBJ1-5; 7 bases align to TRBD1. Germline V gene data show CDR1 as SQVTM and CDR2 as ANQGSEA. The J segment lost 5 bases and the V segment lost 6 bases, leaving 7 bases of the junction unmatched. This CDR3 has 13 residues. The CDR3 is CSVEIGGDQPQHF. CDR3 nucleotides: TGCAGCGTCGAAATAGGGGGCGATCAGCCCCAGCATTTT. Complete variable domain (other parts from reference TRBV29-1 and TRBJ1-5): SAVISQKPSRDICQRGTSLTIQCQVDSQVTMMFWYRQQPGQSLTLIATANQGSEATYESGFVIDKFPISRPNLTFSTLTVSNMSPEDSSIYLCSVEIGGDQPQHFGDGTRLSIL.

This clone was seen a single time. The chain has TRBV6-4 and TRBJ2-1, with 12 bases fitting TRBD2. The ends lost 4 bases at V and 10 bases at J; junction bases unmatched: 8. Looked up from germline, CDR1 is MRHNA and CDR2 is SNTAGT. The CDR3 is 15 residues long. The CDR3 DNA is TGTGCCAGCAGTGCCCATCGACTAGCGGGAGAGGAGCAGTTCTTC. Amino acid sequence: CASSAHRLAGEEQFF.

J is TRBJ1-1 and V is TRBV6-1; 10 bases line up with TRBD1. The CDR3 sequence is 15 residues long. CDR1 and CDR2 (germline): MNHNS, SASEGT. With V trimmed by 6 bases and J by 3 bases, 7 bases remained unmatched. CDR3: CASRPGQGRDTEAFF. The CDR3 nucleotides are TGTGCCAGCAGGCCGGGACAGGGGAGGGACACTGAAGCTTTCTTT.

This chain connects TRBV29-1 to TRBJ1-1; the D gene is possibly TRBD1 (5 bases). This CDR3 has 12 residues. The germline V gene encodes CDR1 SQVTM and CDR2 ANQGSEA. V gave up 5 bases and J gave up 0 bases, with 7 bases separating them. The CDR3: CSVRQMNTEAFF. CDR3 nucleotides: TGCAGCGTTCGACAGATGAACACTGAAGCTTTCTTT.

This clone was counted a few times. This chain joins TRBV16 and TRBJ1-5; weak D call: TRBD1 (5 bases). The germline V and J ends were trimmed by 4 bases and 2 bases, with 9 bases remaining between them. The CDR3 runs to 14 residues. Looked up from germline, CDR1 is KGHSY and CDR2 is FQNENV. DNA for the CDR3: TGTGCCAGCAGCCCCTGGGGCGGCAATCAGCCCCAGCATTTT. Encoded protein: CASSPWGGNQPQHF.

This clone has just one count. The CDR3 DNA follows: TGTGCCAGTAGTAGGGGGATGAGGTATACGCAGTATTTT. This encodes CASSRGMRYTQYF. This chain connects TRBV19 to TRBJ2-3; D tentatively fits TRBD1 or TRBD2 (5 bases each). V was clipped by 4 bases and J by 7 bases, with 12 bases between them. In germline, CDR1 is LNHDA, CDR2 SQIVND (reference sequence). The CDR3 covers 13 residues.

The V call is TRBV23-1, the J call TRBJ1-1, with D perhaps matching TRBD1 (6 bases). TRBV23-1 is identified as an open reading frame with a role that is uncertain. The CDR3 extends over 18 amino acids. V was cut by 6 bases and J by 3 bases, with 26 bases left in between. CDR3: CASRHPPEASQGHTEAFF. CDR3 coding DNA: TGCGCCAGCAGACATCCGCCAGAGGCGTCCCAGGGGCACACTGAAGCTTTCTTT.

The gene calls are TRBV5-6 and TRBJ2-7; D may be TRBD1 or TRBD2 (5 bases each). CDR1 is SGHDT, CDR2 YYEEEE, per germline. The CDR3 consists of 14 residues. V shed 0 bases and J shed 10 bases, with 17 bases lying between them. In DNA, the CDR3 is TGTGCCAGCAGCTTGGCCGGGGCCCCCTCCCGACAGTACTTC. Translated: CASSLAGAPSRQYF. Full variable domain (remainder filled in from reference TRBV5-6 and TRBJ2-7): DAGVTQSPTHLIKTRGQQVTLRCSPKSGHDTVSWYQQALGQGPQFIFQYYEEEERQRGNFPDRFSGHQFPNYSSELNVNALLLGDSALYLCASSLAGAPSRQYFGPGTRLTVT.

The rearrangement joins TRBV10-2 to TRBJ2-5; a weak D match, TRBD2 (6 bases). CDR1 is WSHSY and CDR2 is SAAADI in the germline V gene. Trimming removed 7 bases from V and 5 bases from J, with 11 bases in between. The CDR3 spans 12 residues. The CDR3 protein is CASTTGVETQYF. CDR3 nucleotide sequence: TGCGCCAGCACCACGGGGGTGGAGACCCAGTACTTC.

Details on this clone: Since a far larger clone is one base different, this is likely a read error. V gene TRBV27 combines with J gene TRBJ1-2; D ambiguous. Trimming pared 5 bases from V and 2 bases from J, leaving 12 bases between. Per the germline V gene, CDR1 is MNHEY and CDR2 is SMNVEV (reference sequence). The CDR3 consists of 14 residues. The chain's CDR3 is CASSPLGRNYGYTF. The CDR3 coding sequence is TGTGCCAGCAGTCCCCTCGGCAGAAACTATGGCTACACCTTC.

The chain couples TRBV29-1 to TRBJ2-5; no firm D call. The CDR3 has 13 amino acids. Germline V CDR1 and CDR2: SQVTM, ANQGSEA. Trimming took off 0 bases at V and 4 bases at J, with 9 bases between the two ends. CDR3 residues: CSVEDSPGETQYF. The CDR3 bases are TGCAGCGTTGAAGATAGTCCTGGAGAGACCCAGTACTTC.

This clone was counted at least ten times. The chain links TRBV6-1 to TRBJ2-3; no firm D call. Germline values: CDR1 MNHNS, CDR2 SASEGT. The ends were cut back, 0 bases at V and 3 bases at J, with 10 bases in the middle. This CDR3 is 15 amino acids long. CDR3 sequence (DNA): TGTGCCAGCAGTGAAGCGGTAGAGTTAACAGATACGCAGTATTTT. This translates into CASSEAVELTDTQYF.

A note on this clone: Within the sample, other DNA sequences also encode this same CDR3. The chain recombines TRBV20-1 with TRBJ2-1, with 7 bases lining up with TRBD2. This CDR3 comprises 11 residues. Germline trimming cut 3 bases from V and 7 bases from J; bases unmatched to any gene: 0. Germline CDR1 DFQATT, CDR2 SNEGSKA (reference sequence). The CDR3 DNA sequence: TGCAGTGCTAGCGGGAGGAATGAGCAGTTCTTC. Translating gives CSASGRNEQFF.

The table lists this clone with many counts. The chain links TRBV2 to TRBJ1-1; D not resolved. Germline V lookup: CDR1 SNHLY, CDR2 FYNNEI. The CDR3 has 13 amino acids. V was trimmed by 6 bases and J by 6 bases, leaving 14 bases between them. The CDR3 DNA reads TGTGCCAGCAGGGGGAATATGAAACCTGAAGCTTTCTTT. Protein product: CASRGNMKPEAFF. Combining the CDR3 with reference TRBV2 and TRBJ1-1 gives the whole variable domain EPEVTQTPSHQVTQMGQEVILRCVPISNHLYFYWYRQILGQKVEFLVSFYNNEISEKSEIFDDQFSVERPDGSNFTLKIRSTKLEDSAMYFCASRGNMKPEAFFGQGTRLTVV.

This clone has more than one count but fewer than ten. This chain's CDR3 is CASSLRRDQGEQFF. The CDR3 bases are TGTGCCAGCAGCTTACGGCGGGACCAGGGTGAGCAGTTCTTC. The V call is TRBV7-8, the J call TRBJ2-1, with D possibly being TRBD2 (6 bases). The ends were cut back, 2 bases at V and 9 bases at J, with 14 bases in the middle. This CDR3 comprises 14 residues. Germline loops: CDR1 SGHVS, CDR2 FQNEAQ.

The chain carries TRBV7-9 and TRBJ2-7; TRBD1 matches 9 bases. CDR1 is SEHNR, CDR2 FQNEAQ, per germline (reference sequence). CDR3 length: 15 residues. The V segment lost 2 bases and the J segment 3 bases; nucleotides outside the gene matches: 5. CDR3 DNA sequence: TGTGCCAGCAGCTTATTAGGACAGGGGTTCTACGAGCAGTACTTC. Translation: CASSLLGQGFYEQYF.

The chain carries TRBV7-6 and TRBJ2-7; 8 bases fit TRBD2. The germline gives CDR1 SGHVS, CDR2 FNYEAQ. J lost 1 base, V lost 3 bases, and 5 bases had no gene match. The CDR3 spans 15 residues. CDR3: CASSFGRLASYEQYF. In DNA form, the CDR3 reads TGTGCCAGCAGCTTCGGAAGACTAGCGTCCTACGAGCAGTACTTC.

The genes are TRBV5-5 and TRBJ2-7; D is unclear. The V end lost 0 bases, the J end lost 0 bases, and 4 bases lay between the germline ends. CDR1 and CDR2 from the germline V gene are SGHKS and YYEKEE (reference sequence). This CDR3 is built from 13 residues. The CDR3 reads CASSLAISYEQYF. CDR3 nucleotides: TGTGCCAGCAGCTTGGCGATCTCCTACGAGCAGTACTTC. The full variable domain, completed using reference TRBV5-5 and TRBJ2-7, is DAGVTQSPTHLIKTRGQQVTLRCSPISGHKSVSWYQQVLGQGPQFIFQYYEKEERGRGNFPDRFSARQFPNYSSELNVNALLLGDSALYLCASSLAISYEQYFGPGTRLTVT.

The V call is TRBV9, the J call TRBJ1-1; D remains unclear. Germline V CDR1 and CDR2: SGDLS, YYNGEE. The ends were cut back, 3 bases at V and 3 bases at J, with 15 bases in the middle. This CDR3 is built from 15 residues. The chain's CDR3 is CASSASTGRDTEAFF. Here the CDR3 DNA reads TGTGCCAGCAGCGCGTCCACGGGGAGGGACACTGAAGCTTTCTTT.

The J gene is TRBJ2-5, the V gene TRBV14; D might be TRBD1 (6 bases). The CDR3 totals 15 residues. From germline, CDR1 is SGHDN and CDR2 FVKESK. Trimming took 0 bases from V and 5 from J, leaving 13 bases between them. The CDR3 DNA follows: TGTGCCAGCAGCCAAGACTCGGACAGAAAGGAGACCCAGTACTTC. Its protein is CASSQDSDRKETQYF.

V gene TRBV7-9 combines with J gene TRBJ2-5; D unclear. V shed 5 bases and J shed 5 bases, with 9 bases lying between them. The germline V gene has CDR1 SEHNR and CDR2 FQNEAQ (reference sequence). This CDR3 is built from 12 residues. CDR3 region: CASSEVGETQYF. Written as DNA, the CDR3 is TGTGCCAGCAGCGAAGTGGGGGAGACCCAGTACTTC.

The chain joins TRBV7-1 to TRBJ2-1; 8 bases are a match to TRBD2. TRBV7-1 belongs to the ORF category, with a function that is uncertain. CDR3 length: 17 amino acids. Losses at the gene ends were 4 bases for V and 3 bases for J; bases not matched to a gene: 11. This CDR3 is CASSLGGLAGVYNEQFF. CDR3 DNA: TGTGCCAGCAGCTTGGGCGGTCTAGCGGGTGTCTACAATGAGCAGTTCTTC.

The rearrangement joins TRBV6-1 to TRBJ1-3; D is perhaps TRBD1 (5 bases). V was trimmed by 7 bases and J by 2 bases, leaving 12 bases between them. The CDR3 extends over 14 amino acids. The germline V gene has CDR1 MNHNS and CDR2 SASEGT. The CDR3 DNA reads TGTGCCAGCACCCTGGGACTGACTGGAAACACCATATATTTT. This encodes CASTLGLTGNTIYF.

The chain employs TRBV29-1 and TRBJ2-1, with 10 nucleotides matching TRBD1. Germline CDR1 SQVTM, CDR2 ANQGSEA. Trimming took 7 bases from V and 4 from J; bases not matched to a gene: 7. The CDR3 consists of 14 residues. The CDR3 protein is CSATGTGVYNEQFF. The CDR3 coding sequence is TGCAGCGCGACCGGGACAGGGGTATACAATGAGCAGTTCTTC.

The V call is TRBV7-8, the J call TRBJ1-4; 9 bases agree with TRBD1. CDR3 length: 16 amino acids. V dropped 5 bases and J dropped 8; count of bases not matched to a gene: 12. Germline V CDR1 and CDR2: SGHVS, FQNEAQ. This CDR3 reads CASSITGGAGREKLFF. DNA of the CDR3: TGTGCCAGCAGCATAACAGGGGGCGCGGGTCGAGAAAAACTGTTTTTT.

This chain uses TRBV10-3 with TRBJ2-7, with 11 positions matching TRBD2. This CDR3 comprises 13 residues. Germline lookup yields CDR1 ENHRY and CDR2 SYGVKD. The J segment lost 3 bases and the V segment lost 7 bases, leaving 2 bases of the junction unmatched. In DNA form, the CDR3 reads TGTGCCATCAAAACTAGCGGGAGCTACGAGCAGTACTTC. Its translation is CAIKTSGSYEQYF.